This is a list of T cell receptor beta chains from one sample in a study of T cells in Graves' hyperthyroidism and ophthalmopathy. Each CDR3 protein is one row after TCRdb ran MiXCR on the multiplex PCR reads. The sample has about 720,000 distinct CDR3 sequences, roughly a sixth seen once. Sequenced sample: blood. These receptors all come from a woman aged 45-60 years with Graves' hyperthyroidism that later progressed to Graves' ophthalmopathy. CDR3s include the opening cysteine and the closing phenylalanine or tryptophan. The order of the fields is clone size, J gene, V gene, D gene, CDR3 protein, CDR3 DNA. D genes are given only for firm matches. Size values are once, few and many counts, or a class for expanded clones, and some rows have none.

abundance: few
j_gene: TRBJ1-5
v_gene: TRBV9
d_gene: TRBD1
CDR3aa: CASSQTTGENQPQHF
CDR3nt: TGTGCCAGCAGCCAGACGACAGGGGAGAATCAGCCCCAGCATTTT

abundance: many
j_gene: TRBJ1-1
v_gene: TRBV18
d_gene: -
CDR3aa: CASSPLQSEAEAFF
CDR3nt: TGTGCCAGCTCACCACTCCAGAGCGAAGCTGAAGCTTTCTTT

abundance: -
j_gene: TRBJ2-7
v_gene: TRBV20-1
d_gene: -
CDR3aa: CSARDGQRLMSYEQYF
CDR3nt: TGCAGTGCTAGAGACGGGCAGCGCCTTATGTCCTACGAGCAGTACTTC

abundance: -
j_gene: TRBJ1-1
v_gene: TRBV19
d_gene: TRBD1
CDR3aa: CASSPQGALAEAFF
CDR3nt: TGTGCCAGTAGCCCTCAGGGGGCATTGGCTGAAGCTTTCTTT

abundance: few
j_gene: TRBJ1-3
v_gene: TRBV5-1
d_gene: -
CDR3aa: CASTQGLNLGSTIYF
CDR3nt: TGCGCCAGTACTCAGGGGCTGAATCTGGGAAGCACCATATATTTT

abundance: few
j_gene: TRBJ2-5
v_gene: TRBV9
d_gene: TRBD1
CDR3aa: CASSVGQTGVETQYF
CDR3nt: TGTGCCAGCAGCGTCGGCCAGACAGGGGTCGAGACCCAGTACTTC

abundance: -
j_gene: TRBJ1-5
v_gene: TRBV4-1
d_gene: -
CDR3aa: CASSQDSSGLNQPQHF
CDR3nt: TGCGCCAGCAGCCAAGATAGCTCGGGGCTCAATCAGCCCCAGCATTTT

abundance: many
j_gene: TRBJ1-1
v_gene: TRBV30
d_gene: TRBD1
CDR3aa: CARGGQGNTEAFF
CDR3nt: TGTGCCCGGGGGGGACAGGGAAACACTGAAGCTTTCTTT

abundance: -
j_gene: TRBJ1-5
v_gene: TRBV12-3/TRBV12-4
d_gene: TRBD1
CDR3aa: CASTQGQDPNQPQHF
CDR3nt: TGTGCCAGCACCCAGGGACAGGATCCGAATCAGCCCCAGCATTTT

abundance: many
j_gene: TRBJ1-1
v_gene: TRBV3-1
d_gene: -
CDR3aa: CASSEEEGGPTEAFF
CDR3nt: TGTGCCAGCAGCGAAGAGGAAGGTGGGCCCACTGAAGCTTTCTTT

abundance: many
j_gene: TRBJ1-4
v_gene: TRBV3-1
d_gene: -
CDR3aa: CASSPISVRTKEEKLFF
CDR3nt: TGTGCCAGCAGCCCCATAAGTGTCCGGACAAAGGAAGAAAAACTGTTTTTT

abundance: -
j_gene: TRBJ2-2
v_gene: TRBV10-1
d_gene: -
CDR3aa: CASSYHPGTGELFF
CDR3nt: TGCGCCAGCAGTTACCATCCGGGAACCGGGGAGCTGTTTTTT

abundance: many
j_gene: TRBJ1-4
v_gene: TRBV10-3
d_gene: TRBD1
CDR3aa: CAISEAGTGGEKLFF
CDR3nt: TGTGCCATCAGTGAAGCCGGGACAGGAGGTGAAAAACTGTTTTTT

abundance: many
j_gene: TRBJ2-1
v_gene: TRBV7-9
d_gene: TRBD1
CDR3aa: CAGRQGAYNEQFF
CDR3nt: TGTGCCGGGAGACAGGGTGCCTACAATGAGCAGTTCTTC

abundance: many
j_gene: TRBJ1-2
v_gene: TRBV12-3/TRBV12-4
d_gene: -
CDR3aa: CASSFNIYGYTF
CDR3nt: TGTGCCAGCAGTTTTAATATATATGGCTACACCTTC

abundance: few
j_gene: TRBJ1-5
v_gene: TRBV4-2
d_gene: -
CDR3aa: CASSQDGQRLEQPQHF
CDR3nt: TGTGCCAGCAGCCAAGATGGGCAGCGGCTCGAGCAGCCCCAGCATTTT

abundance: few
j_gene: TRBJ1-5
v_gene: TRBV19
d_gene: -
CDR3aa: CASTPGQLNQPQHF
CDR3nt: TGTGCCAGTACCCCGGGACAACTAAATCAGCCCCAGCATTTT

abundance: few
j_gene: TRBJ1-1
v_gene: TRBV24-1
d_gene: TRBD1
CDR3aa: CATSGTGVSTEAFF
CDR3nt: TGTGCCACCAGTGGAACAGGGGTGTCCACTGAAGCTTTCTTT

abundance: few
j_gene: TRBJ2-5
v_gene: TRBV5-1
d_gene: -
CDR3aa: CARDRGLQETQYF
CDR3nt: TGCGCCAGAGACCGGGGGTTGCAAGAGACCCAGTACTTC

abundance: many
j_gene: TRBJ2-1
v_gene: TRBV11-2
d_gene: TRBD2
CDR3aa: CASSREGSSYNEQFF
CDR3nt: TGTGCCAGCAGCAGGGAGGGGAGCTCCTACAATGAGCAGTTCTTC

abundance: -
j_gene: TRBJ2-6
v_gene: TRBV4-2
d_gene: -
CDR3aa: CASSQRGQGLNSGANVLTF
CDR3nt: TGTGCCAGCAGCCAGAGGGGACAAGGCCTAAATTCTGGGGCCAACGTCCTGACTTTC

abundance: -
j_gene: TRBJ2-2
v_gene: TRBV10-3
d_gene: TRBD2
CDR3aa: CAISATSGGNTGELFF
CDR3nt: TGTGCCATCAGTGCGACTAGCGGGGGGAACACCGGGGAGCTGTTTTTT

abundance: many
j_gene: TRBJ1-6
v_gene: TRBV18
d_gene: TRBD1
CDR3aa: CASSSPGGNSPLHF
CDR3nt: TGTGCCAGCTCATCTCCAGGGGGCAATTCACCCCTCCACTTT

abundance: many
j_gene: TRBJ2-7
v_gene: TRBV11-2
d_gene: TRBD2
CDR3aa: CASSLYLAGTPNQQYF
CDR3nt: TGTGCCAGCAGCTTATATCTAGCGGGGACCCCTAACCAGCAGTACTTC

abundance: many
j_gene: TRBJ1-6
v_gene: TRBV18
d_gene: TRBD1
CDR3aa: CASSSTGENSPLHF
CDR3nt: TGTGCCAGCTCGTCAACAGGGGAGAATTCACCCCTCCACTTT

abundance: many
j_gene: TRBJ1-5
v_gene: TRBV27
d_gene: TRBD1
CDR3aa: CASSGQGSQPQHF
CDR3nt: TGTGCCAGCAGTGGACAGGGCAGTCAGCCCCAGCATTTT

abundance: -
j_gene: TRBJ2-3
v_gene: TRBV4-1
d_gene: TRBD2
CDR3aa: CASSQLLAGMTDTQYF
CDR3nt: TGCGCCAGCAGCCAACTACTAGCGGGGATGACAGATACGCAGTATTTT

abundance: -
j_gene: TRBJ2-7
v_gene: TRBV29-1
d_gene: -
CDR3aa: CSFRTESPEQYF
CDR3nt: TGCAGCTTCCGGACAGAAAGCCCCGAGCAGTACTTC

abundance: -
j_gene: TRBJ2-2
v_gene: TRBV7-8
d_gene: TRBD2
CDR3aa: CAITPRGSDTGELFF
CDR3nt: TGTGCCATCACCCCGCGGGGGTCGGACACCGGGGAGCTGTTTTTT

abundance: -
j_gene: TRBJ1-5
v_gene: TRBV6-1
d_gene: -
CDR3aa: CASSPRTLDQPQHF
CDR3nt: TGTGCCAGCAGTCCTCGGACACTAGATCAGCCCCAGCATTTT

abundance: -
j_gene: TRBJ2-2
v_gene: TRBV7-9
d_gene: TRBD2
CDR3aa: CASSPSGGRDTGELFF
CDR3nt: TGTGCCAGCAGCCCCAGCGGGGGCCGAGACACCGGGGAGCTGTTTTTT

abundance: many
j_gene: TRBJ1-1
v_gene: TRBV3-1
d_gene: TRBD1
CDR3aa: CASSQDLDRVNTEAFF
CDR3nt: TGTGCCAGCAGCCAAGATTTAGACAGGGTGAACACTGAAGCTTTCTTT

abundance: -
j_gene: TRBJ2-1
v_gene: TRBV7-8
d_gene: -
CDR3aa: CASGGEVVRNEQFF
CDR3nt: TGTGCCAGCGGCGGGGAGGTAGTTCGCAATGAGCAGTTCTTC

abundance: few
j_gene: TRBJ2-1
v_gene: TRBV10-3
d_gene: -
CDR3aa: CAISDIEDEQFF
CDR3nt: TGTGCCATCAGTGATATTGAGGATGAGCAGTTCTTC

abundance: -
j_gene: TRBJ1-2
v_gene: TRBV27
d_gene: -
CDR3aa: CASSSNRGAGHGYTF
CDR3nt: TGTGCCAGCAGTTCCAACCGAGGGGCGGGCCATGGCTACACCTTC

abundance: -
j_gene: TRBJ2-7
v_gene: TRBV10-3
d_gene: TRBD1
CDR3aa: CAISESPPGQGDYEQYF
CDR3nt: TGTGCCATCAGTGAGAGTCCACCGGGACAGGGGGACTACGAGCAGTACTTC

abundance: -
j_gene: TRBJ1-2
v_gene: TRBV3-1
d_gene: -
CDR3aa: CASSHATQSYGYTF
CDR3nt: TGTGCCAGCAGCCACGCTACCCAATCCTATGGCTACACCTTC

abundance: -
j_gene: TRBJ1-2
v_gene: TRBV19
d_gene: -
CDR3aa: CASTLKGDGYTF
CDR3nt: TGTGCCAGTACCCTCAAAGGGGATGGCTACACCTTC

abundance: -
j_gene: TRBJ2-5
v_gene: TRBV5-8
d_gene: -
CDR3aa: CASSKSQETQYF
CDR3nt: TGTGCCAGCAGCAAATCCCAAGAGACCCAGTACTTC

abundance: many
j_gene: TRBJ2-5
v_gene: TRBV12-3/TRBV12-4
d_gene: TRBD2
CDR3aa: CASSRQGGTSKFYF
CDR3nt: TGTGCCAGCAGTCGCCAGGGGGGGACTAGCAAATTTTACTTC

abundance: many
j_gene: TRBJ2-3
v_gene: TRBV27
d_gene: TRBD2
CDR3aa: CASSLLLAGASTDTQYF
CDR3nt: TGTGCCAGCAGTTTACTACTAGCGGGAGCTAGCACAGATACGCAGTATTTT

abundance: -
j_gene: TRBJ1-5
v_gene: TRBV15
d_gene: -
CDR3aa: CATSRDWAGSNQPQHF
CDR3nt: TGTGCCACCAGCAGAGATTGGGCGGGAAGCAATCAGCCCCAGCATTTT

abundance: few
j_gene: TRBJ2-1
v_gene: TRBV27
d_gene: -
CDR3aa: CASGFSGYNEQFF
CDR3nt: TGTGCCAGCGGATTTAGCGGCTACAATGAGCAGTTCTTC

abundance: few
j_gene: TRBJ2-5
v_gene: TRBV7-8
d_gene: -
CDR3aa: CASSLAAAQETQYF
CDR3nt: TGTGCCAGCAGCTTAGCTGCGGCCCAAGAGACCCAGTACTTC

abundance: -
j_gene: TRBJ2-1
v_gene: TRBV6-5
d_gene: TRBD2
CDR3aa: CASSYMGGGSYNEQFF
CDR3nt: TGTGCCAGCAGTTACATGGGCGGGGGATCCTACAATGAGCAGTTCTTC

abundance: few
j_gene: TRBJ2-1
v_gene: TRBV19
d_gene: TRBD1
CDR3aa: CASSIPQGVRDYNEQFF
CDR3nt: TGTGCCAGTAGTATTCCCCAGGGGGTAAGGGACTACAATGAGCAGTTCTTC

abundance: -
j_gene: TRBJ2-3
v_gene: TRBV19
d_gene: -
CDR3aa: CASSMMAVLGDTQYF
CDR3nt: TGTGCCAGTAGTATGATGGCGGTGCTGGGAGATACGCAGTATTTT

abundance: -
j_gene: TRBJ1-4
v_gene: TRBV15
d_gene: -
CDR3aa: CATSRDLSGQMGPLFF
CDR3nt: TGTGCCACCAGCAGAGATTTGTCGGGACAAATGGGGCCACTGTTTTTT

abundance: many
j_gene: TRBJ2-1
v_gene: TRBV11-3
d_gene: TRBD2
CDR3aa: CASSLGTTSGAEDEQFF
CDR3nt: TGTGCCAGCAGCTTAGGAACGACTAGCGGGGCCGAGGATGAGCAGTTCTTC

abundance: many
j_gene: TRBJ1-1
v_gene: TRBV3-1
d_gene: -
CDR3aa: CASSQDGWGPEAFF
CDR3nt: TGTGCCAGCAGCCAAGACGGGTGGGGGCCTGAAGCTTTCTTT

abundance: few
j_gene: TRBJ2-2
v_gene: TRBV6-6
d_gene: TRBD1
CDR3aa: CASSYTGVFTGELFF
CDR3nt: TGTGCCAGCAGTTACACAGGGGTTTTCACCGGGGAGCTGTTTTTT

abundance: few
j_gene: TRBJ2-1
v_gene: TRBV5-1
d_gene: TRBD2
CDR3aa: CASSSGPGLADGEQFF
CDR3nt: TGCGCCAGCAGCTCAGGCCCGGGACTAGCGGATGGTGAGCAGTTCTTC

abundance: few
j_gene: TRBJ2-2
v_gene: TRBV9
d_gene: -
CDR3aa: CASSVVGRSNTGELFF
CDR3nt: TGTGCCAGCAGCGTAGTCGGCAGATCGAACACCGGGGAGCTGTTTTTT

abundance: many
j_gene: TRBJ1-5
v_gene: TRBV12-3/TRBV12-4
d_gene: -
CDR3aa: CASTLDRGPQHF
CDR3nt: TGTGCCAGCACCCTGGACCGTGGGCCCCAGCATTTT

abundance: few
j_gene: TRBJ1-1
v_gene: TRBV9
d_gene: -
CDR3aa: CASSAGTLGGTEAFF
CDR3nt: TGTGCCAGCAGCGCGGGGACTTTGGGGGGCACTGAAGCTTTCTTT